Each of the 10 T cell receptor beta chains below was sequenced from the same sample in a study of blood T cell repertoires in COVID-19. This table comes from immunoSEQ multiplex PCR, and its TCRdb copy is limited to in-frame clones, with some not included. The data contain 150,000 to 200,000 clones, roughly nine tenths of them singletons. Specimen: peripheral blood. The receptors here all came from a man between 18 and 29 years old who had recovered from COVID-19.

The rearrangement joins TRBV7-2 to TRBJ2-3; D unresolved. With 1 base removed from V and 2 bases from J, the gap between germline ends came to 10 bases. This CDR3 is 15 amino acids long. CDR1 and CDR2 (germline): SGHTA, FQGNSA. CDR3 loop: CASSLGVRTTDTQYF. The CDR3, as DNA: TGTGCCAGCAGCTTAGGAGTCCGTACCACAGATACGCAGTATTTT.

This chain's CDR3 is CATTPGQGPYEQYF. In DNA form, the CDR3 reads TGTGCCACCACTCCGGGACAGGGACCATACGAGCAGTACTTC. This rearrangement joins TRBV6-4 to TRBJ2-7; 9 positions agree with TRBD1. V shed 10 bases, J shed 4 bases, and the junction held 11 bases outside the gene matches. This CDR3 contains 14 residues. Germline V gives CDR1 MRHNA, CDR2 SNTAGT.

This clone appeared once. The CDR3 region is CAWSVGGSGANVLTF. In DNA, the CDR3 is TGTGCCTGGAGTGTAGGGGGCTCTGGGGCCAACGTCCTGACTTTC. V and J are TRBV30 and TRBJ2-6; possibly TRBD1 for D (6 bases). Germline CDR1 GTSNPN, CDR2 SVGIG (reference sequence). Trimming pared 0 bases from V and 0 bases from J, leaving 6 bases between. The CDR3 totals 15 residues.

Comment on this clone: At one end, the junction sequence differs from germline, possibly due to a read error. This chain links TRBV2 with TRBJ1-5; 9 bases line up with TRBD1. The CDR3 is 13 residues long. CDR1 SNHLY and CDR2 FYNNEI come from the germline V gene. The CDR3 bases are TGTGCCAGCAGTGGGGACAGGGAAGGGCGTAGGAATTTT. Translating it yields CASSGDREGRRNF. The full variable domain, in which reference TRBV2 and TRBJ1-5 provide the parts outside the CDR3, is EPEVTQTPSHQVTQMGQEVILRCVPISNHLYFYWYRQILGQKVEFLVSFYNNEISEKSEIFDDQFSVERPDGSNFTLKIRSTKLEDSAMYFCASSGDREGRRNFGDGTRLSIL.

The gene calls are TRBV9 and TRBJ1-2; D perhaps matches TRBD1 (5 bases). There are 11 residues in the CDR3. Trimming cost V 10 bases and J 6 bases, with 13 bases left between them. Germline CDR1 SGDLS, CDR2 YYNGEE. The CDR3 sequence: CASGAPDGYTF. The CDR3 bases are TGTGCCTCTGGGGCGCCGGATGGCTACACCTTC.

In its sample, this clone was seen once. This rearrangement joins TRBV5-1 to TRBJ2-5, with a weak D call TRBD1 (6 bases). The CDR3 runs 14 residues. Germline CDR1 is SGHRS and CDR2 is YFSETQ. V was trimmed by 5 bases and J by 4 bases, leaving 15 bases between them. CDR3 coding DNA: TGCGCCAGCAGTATAGGGGGTGGTCGAGAGACCCAGTACTTC. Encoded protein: CASSIGGGRETQYF.

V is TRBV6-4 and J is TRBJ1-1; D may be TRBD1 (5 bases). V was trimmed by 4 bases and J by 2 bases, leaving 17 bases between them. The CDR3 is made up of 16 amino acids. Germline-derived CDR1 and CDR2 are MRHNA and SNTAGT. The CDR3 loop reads CASSVSLDTVNTEAFF. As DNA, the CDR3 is TGTGCCAGCAGTGTCTCCCTGGACACTGTAAACACTGAAGCTTTCTTT.

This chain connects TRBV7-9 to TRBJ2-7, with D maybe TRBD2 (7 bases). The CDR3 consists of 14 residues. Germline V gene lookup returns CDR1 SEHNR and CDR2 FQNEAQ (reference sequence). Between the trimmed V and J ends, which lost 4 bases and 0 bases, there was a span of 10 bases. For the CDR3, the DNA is TGTGCCAGCAGCTGGGGGGGCGGCTCCTACGAGCAGTACTTC. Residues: CASSWGGGSYEQYF.

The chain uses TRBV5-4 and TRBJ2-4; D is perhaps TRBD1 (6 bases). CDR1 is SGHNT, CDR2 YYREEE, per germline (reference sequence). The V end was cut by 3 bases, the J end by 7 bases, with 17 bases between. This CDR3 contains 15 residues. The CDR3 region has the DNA TGTGCCAGCAGCTCAGGGACACCGAGTTATAACATTCAGTACTTC. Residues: CASSSGTPSYNIQYF.

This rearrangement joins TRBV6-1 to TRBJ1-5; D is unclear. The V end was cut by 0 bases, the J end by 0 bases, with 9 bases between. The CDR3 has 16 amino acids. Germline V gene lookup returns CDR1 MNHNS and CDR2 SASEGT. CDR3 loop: CASSEAKIYSNQPQHF. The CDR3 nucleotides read TGTGCCAGCAGTGAAGCAAAGATCTATAGCAATCAGCCCCAGCATTTT.